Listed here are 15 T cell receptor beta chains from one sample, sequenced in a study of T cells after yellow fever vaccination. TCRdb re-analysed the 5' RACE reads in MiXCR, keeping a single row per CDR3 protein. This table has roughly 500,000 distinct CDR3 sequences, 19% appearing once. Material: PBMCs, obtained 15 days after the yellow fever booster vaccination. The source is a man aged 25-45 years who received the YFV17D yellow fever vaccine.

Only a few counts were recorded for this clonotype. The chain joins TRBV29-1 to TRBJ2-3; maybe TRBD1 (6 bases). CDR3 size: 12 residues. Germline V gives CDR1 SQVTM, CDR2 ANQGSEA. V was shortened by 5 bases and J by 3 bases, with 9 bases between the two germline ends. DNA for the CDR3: TGCAGCGTTATCCAGGGGACAGATACGCAGTATTTT. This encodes CSVIQGTDTQYF.

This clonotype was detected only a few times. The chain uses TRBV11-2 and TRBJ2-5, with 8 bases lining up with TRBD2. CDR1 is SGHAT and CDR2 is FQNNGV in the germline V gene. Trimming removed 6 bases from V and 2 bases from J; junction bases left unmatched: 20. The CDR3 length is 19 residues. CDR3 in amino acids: CASSYTPGGAGASQETQYF. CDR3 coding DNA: TGTGCCAGCAGTTACACCCCCGGGGGGGCAGGGGCCTCTCAAGAGACCCAGTACTTC.

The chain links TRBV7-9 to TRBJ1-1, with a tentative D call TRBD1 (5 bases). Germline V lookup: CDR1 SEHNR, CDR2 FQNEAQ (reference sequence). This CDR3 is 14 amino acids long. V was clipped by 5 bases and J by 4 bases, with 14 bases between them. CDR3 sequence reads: CASSGQLGGTEAFF. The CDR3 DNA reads TGTGCCAGCAGCGGTCAGTTGGGGGGCACTGAAGCTTTCTTT. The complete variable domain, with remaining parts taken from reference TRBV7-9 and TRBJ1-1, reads DTGVSQNPRHKITKRGQNVTFRCDPISEHNRLYWYRQTLGQGPEFLTYFQNEAQLEKSRLLSDRFSAERPKGSFSTLEIQRTEQGDSAMYLCASSGQLGGTEAFFGQGTRLTVV.

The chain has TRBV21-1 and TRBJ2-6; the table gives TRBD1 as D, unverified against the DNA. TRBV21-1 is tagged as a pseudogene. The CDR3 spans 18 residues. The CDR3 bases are TGTGCCAGCAGCAAGACCGGGATTTCTATCTCTGGGGCCAACGTCCTGACTTTC. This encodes CASSKTGISISGANVLTF.

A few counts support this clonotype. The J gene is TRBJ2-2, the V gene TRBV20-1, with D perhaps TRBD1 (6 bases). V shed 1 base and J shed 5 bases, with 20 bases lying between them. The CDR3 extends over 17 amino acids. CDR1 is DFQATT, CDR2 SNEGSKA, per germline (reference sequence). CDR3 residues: CSARGGKVAGVTGELFF. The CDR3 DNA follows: TGCAGTGCTAGAGGGGGCAAGGTGGCAGGGGTAACCGGGGAGCTGTTTTTT.

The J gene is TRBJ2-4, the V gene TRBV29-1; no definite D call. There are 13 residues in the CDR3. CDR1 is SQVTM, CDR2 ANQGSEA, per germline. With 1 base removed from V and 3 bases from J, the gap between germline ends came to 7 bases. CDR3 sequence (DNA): TGCAGCGTTGAAGTACAAGACAAAAACATTCAGTACTTC. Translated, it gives CSVEVQDKNIQYF.

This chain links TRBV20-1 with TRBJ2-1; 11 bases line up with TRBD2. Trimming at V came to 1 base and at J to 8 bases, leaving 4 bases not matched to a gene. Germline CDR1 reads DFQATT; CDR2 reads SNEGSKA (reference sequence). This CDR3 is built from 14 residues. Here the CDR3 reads CSARATSGSHEQFF. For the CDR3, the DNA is TGCAGTGCTAGAGCTACTAGCGGGAGTCATGAGCAGTTCTTC.

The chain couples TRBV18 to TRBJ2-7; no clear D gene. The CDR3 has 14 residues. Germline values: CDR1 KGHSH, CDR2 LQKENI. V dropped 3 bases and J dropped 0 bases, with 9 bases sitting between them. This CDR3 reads CASSPQALSYEQYF. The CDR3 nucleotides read TGTGCCAGCTCACCTCAGGCCCTCTCCTACGAGCAGTACTTC.

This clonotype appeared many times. This CDR3 reads CASSQGDRVGYEQYF. The CDR3 coding sequence is TGTGCCAGCAGCCAAGGGGACAGGGTGGGCTACGAGCAGTACTTC. The chain combines TRBV4-2 with TRBJ2-7; 9 bases fit TRBD1. Germline CDR1 and CDR2: LGHNA and YNFKEQ. There are 15 residues in the CDR3. Unmatched junction bases numbered 4, after V lost 1 base and J lost 3 bases.

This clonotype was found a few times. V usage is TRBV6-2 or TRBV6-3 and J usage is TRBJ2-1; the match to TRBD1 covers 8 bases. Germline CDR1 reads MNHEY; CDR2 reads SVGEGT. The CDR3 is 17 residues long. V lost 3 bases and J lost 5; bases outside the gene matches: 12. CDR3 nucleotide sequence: TGTGCCAGCAGTTATGAGCAGGGGGCGATTAGCCACAATGAGCAGTTCTTC. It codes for CASSYEQGAISHNEQFF.

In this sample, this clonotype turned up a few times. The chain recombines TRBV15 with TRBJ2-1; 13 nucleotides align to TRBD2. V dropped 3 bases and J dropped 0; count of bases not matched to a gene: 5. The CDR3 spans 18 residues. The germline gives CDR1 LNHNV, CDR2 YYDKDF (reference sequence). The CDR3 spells CATSRPTSGGDSYNEQFF. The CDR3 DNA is TGTGCCACCAGCAGGCCTACTAGCGGGGGGGACTCCTACAATGAGCAGTTCTTC.

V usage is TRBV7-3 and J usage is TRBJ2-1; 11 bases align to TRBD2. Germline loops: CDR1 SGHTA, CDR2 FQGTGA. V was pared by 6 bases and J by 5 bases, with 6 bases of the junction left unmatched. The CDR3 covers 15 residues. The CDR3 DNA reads TGTGCCAGCAGGCCGACTAGCGGGACCAACAATGAGCAGTTCTTC. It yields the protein CASRPTSGTNNEQFF.

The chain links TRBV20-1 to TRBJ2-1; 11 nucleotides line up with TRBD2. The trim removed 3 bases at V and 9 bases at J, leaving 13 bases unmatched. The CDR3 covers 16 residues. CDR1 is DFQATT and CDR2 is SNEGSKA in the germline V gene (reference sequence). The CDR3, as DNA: TGCAGTGCTAGCATTGGCCTAGCGGGAGGTAGGAGTGAGCAGTTCTTC. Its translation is CSASIGLAGGRSEQFF.

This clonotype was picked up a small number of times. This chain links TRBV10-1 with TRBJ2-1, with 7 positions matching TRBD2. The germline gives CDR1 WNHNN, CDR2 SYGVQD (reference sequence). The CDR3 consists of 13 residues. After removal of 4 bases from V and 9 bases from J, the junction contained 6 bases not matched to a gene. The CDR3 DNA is TGCGCCAGCAGTGCGGCGGGAGTGCGTGAGCAGTTCTTC. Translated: CASSAAGVREQFF.

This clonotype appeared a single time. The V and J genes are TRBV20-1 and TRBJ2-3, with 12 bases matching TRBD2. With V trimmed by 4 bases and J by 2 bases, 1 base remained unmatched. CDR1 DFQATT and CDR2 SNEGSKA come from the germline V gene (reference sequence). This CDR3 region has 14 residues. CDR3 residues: CSATSGRATDTQYF. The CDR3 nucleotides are TGCAGTGCTACTAGCGGGAGGGCCACAGATACGCAGTATTTT.